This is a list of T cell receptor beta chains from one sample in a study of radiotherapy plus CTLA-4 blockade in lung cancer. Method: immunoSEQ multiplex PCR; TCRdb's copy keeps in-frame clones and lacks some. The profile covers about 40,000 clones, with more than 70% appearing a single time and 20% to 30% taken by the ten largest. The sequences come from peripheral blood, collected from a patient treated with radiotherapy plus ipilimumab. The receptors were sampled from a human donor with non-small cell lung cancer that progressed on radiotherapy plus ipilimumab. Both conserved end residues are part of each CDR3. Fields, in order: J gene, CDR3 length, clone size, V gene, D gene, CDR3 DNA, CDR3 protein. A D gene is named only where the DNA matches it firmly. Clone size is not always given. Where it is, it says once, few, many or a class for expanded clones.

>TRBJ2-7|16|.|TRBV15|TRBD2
TGTGCCACCAGCAGAGATATGACTAGCGGGGTCTACGAGCAGTACTTC
CATSRDMTSGVYEQYF
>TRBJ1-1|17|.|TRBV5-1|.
TGCGCCAGCAGCAGGACCGGGACTCCCATGTCGGACACTGAAGCTTTCTTT
CASSRTGTPMSDTEAFF
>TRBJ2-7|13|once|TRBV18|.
TGTGCCAGCTCATACAGGGTCAGCCACGAGCAGTACTTC
CASSYRVSHEQYF
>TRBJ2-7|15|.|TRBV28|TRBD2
TGTGCCAGCAGTTCTTTGACTAGCGGAAACTACGAGCAGTACTTC
CASSSLTSGNYEQYF
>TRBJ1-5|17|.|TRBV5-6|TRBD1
TGTGCCAGCAGCTTGCGGCAGGGGGCTCTTGGCAATCAGCCCCAGCATTTT
CASSLRQGALGNQPQHF
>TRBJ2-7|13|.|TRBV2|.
TGTGCCAGCAGTCCTCCGGGAGTCTACGAGCAGTACTTC
CASSPPGVYEQYF
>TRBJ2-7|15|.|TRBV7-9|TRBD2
TGTGCCAGCAGCCGTGTGGCTAGCGGGGGCGGGGAGCAGTACTTC
CASSRVASGGGEQYF
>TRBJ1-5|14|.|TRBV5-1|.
TGCGCCAGCAGCCCACAGGGTACCAATCAGCCCCAGCATTTT
CASSPQGTNQPQHF
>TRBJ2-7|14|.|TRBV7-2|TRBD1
TGTGCCAGCAGCCTGGACAGGGGGAACTACGAGCAGTACTTC
CASSLDRGNYEQYF
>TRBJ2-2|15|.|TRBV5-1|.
TGCGCCAGCAGCTCTGGCAGTTCGAACACCGGGGAGCTGTTTTTT
CASSSGSSNTGELFF
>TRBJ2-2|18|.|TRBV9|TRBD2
TGTGCCAGCAGCATATCGGGACTAGCGGGAGCGGACACCGGGGAGCTGTTTTTT
CASSISGLAGADTGELFF
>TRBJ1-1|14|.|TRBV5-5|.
TGTGCCAGCAGTCCCGGGACAAGAAACACTGAAGCTTTCTTT
CASSPGTRNTEAFF
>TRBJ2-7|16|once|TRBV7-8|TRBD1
TGTGCCAGCAACCGGGCAGAGACAGGGGGCACCTACGAGCAGTACTTC
CASNRAETGGTYEQYF
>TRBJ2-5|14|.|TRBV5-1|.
TGCGCCAGCAGCTTGGTTGCGAGCCGAGAGACCCAGTACTTC
CASSLVASRETQYF
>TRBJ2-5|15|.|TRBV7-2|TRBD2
TGTGCCAGCAGCTTCGGACTAGCGGGGAGCGAGACCCAGTACTTC
CASSFGLAGSETQYF
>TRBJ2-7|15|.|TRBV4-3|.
TGCGCCAGCAGCCAATCAGGGGTGGGGTCCTACGAGCAGTACTTC
CASSQSGVGSYEQYF
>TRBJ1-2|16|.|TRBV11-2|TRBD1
TGTGCCAGCAGCTTAGGGAGGAGTGACAGGGAATATGGCTACACCTTC
CASSLGRSDREYGYTF
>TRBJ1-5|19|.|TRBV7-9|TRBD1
TGTGCCAGCAGCACTTATCTCCCGGGACAGCTTTATAGCAATCAGCCCCAGCATTTT
CASSTYLPGQLYSNQPQHF
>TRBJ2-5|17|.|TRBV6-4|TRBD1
TGTGCCAGCAGTGAAAGCCACCCGACAGGGAACCAAGAGACCCAGTACTTC
CASSESHPTGNQETQYF
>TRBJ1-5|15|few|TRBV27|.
TGTGCCAGCAGTCTCGGGTCATATAGCAATCAGCCCCAGCATTTT
CASSLGSYSNQPQHF
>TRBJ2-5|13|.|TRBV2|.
TGTGCCAGCAGTGAACAGGGGCAAGAGACCCAGTACTTC
CASSEQGQETQYF
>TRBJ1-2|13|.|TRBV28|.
TGTGCCAGCAGTTTACTCCAGTCCTATGGCTACACCTTC
CASSLLQSYGYTF
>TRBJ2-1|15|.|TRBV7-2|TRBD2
TGTGCCAGCAGGGGAACTAGCGGGGAAGGGAATGAGCAGTTCTTC
CASRGTSGEGNEQFF
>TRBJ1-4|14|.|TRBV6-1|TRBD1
TGTGCCAGCAGTGAGACAGGGTTTAATGAAAAACTGTTTTTT
CASSETGFNEKLFF
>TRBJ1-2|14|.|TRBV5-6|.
TGTGCCAGCAGCCCGACAGGCCTCAACTATGGCTACACCTTC
CASSPTGLNYGYTF
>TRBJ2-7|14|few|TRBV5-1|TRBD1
TGCGCCAGCAGCTTTCCGGGACAGACCTACGAGCAGTACTTC
CASSFPGQTYEQYF
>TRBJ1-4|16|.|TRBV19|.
TGTGCCAGTAGTTCCTGGAGGACTGCAACTAATGAAAAACTGTTTTTT
CASSSWRTATNEKLFF
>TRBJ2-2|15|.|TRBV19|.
TGTGCCCATGACACACGGGAAGCGAACACCGGGGAGCTGTTTTTT
CAHDTREANTGELFF